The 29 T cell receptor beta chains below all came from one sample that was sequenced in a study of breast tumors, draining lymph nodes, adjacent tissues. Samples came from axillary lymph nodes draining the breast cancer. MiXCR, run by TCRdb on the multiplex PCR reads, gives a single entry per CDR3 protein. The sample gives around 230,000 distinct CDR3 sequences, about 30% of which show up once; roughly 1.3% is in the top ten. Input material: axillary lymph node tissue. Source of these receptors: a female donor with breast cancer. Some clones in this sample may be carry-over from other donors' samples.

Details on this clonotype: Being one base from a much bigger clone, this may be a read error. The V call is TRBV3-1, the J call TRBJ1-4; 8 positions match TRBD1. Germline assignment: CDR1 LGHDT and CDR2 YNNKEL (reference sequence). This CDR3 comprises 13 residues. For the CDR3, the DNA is TGTGCCAACAGCCGGACAGGGAATGAAAAACTGTTTTTT. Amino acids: CANSRTGNEKLFF.

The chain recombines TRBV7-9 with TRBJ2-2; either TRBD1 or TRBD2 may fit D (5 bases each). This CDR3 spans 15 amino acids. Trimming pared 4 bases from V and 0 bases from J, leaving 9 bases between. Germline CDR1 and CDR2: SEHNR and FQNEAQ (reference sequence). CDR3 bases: TGTGCCAGCAGCTCGCTGGGACCGAACACCGGGGAGCTGTTTTTT. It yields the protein CASSSLGPNTGELFF.

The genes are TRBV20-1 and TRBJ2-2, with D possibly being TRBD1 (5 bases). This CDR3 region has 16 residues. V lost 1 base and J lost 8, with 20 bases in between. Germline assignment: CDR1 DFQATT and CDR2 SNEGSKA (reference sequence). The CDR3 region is CSARGGSGPSGGELFF. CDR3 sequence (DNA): TGCAGTGCTAGAGGGGGCTCAGGCCCTTCCGGAGGGGAGCTGTTTTTT.

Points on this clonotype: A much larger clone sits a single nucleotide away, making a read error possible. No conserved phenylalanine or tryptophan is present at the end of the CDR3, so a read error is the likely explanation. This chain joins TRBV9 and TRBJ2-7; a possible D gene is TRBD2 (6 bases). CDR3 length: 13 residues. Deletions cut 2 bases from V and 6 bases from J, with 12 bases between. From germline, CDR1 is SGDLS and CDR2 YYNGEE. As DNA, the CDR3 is TGTGCCAGCAGCGTTCTACAGGAGGGCGAGCAGTACTCC. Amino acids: CASSVLQEGEQYS.

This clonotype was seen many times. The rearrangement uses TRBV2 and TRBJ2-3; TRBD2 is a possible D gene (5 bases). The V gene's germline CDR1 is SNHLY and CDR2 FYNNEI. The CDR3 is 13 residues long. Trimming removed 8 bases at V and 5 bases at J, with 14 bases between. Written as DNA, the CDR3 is TGTGCCAGCCAGACTACATGGGGAGATACGCAGTATTTT. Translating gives CASQTTWGDTQYF.

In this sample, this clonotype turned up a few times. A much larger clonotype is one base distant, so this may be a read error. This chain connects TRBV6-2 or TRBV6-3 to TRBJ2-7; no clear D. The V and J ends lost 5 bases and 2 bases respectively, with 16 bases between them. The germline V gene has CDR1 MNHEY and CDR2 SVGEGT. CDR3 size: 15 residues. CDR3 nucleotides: TGTGCCAGCAGTCAACTCCACCGTACCCCCTACGAGCAGTACTTC. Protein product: CASSQLHRTPYEQYF.

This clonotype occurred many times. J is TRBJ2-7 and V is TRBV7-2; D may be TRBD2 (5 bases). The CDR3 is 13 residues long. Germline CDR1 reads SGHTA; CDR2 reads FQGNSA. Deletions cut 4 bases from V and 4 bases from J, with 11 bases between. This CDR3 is CASSSSPGYEQYF. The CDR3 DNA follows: TGTGCCAGCAGCTCTAGCCCGGGTTACGAGCAGTACTTC.

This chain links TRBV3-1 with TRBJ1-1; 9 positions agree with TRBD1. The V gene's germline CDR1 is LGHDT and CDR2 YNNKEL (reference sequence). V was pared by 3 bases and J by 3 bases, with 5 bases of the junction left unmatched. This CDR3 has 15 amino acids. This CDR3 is CASSHRDRVDTEAFF. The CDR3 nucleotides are TGTGCCAGCAGCCACCGGGACAGGGTTGACACTGAAGCTTTCTTT.

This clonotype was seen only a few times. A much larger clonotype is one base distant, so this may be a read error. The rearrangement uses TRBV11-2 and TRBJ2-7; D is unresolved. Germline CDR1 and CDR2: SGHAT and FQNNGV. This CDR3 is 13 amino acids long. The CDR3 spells CASSLDRAGEQHF. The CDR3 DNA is TGTGCCAGCAGCTTAGATCGTGCAGGAGAGCAGCACTTC.

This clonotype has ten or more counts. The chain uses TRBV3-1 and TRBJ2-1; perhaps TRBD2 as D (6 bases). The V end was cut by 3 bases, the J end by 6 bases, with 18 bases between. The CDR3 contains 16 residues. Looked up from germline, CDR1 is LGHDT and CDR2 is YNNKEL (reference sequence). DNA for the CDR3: TGTGCCAGCAGCCAGTCTGTAGCGGACATCATCAATGAGCAGTTCTTC. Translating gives CASSQSVADIINEQFF.

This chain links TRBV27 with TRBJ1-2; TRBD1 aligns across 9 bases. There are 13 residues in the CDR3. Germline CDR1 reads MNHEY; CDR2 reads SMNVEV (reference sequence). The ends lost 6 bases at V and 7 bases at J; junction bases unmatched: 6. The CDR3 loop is CASRQTGGFGYTF. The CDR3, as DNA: TGTGCCAGCAGGCAGACAGGGGGTTTTGGCTACACCTTC.

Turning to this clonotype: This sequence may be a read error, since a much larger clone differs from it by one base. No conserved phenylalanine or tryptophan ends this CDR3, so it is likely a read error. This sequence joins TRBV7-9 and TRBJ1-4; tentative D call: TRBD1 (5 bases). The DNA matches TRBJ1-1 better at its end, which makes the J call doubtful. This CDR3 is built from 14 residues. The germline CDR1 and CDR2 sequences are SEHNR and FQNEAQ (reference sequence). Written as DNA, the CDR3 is TGTGCCAGCAGTTCCCCGGGGCTGGGAACTGAAGCTTTCCTT. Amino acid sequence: CASSSPGLGTEAFL.

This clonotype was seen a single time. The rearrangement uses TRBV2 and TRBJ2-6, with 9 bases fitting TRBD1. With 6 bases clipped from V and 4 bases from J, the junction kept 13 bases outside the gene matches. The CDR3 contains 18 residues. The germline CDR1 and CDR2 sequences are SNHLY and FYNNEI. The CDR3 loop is CASSGGGTGNTGANVLTF. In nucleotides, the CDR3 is TGTGCCAGCAGCGGAGGGGGGACAGGGAACACCGGGGCCAACGTCCTGACTTTC.

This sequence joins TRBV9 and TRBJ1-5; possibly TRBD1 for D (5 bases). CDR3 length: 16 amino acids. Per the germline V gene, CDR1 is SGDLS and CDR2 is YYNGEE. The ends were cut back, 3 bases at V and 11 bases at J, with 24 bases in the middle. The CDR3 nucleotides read TGTGCCAGCAGCGCCCGAGCGGACACAAATCAAGAGACCCAGCATTTT. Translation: CASSARADTNQETQHF. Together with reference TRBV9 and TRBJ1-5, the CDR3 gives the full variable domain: DSGVTQTPKHLITATGQRVTLRCSPRSGDLSVYWYQQSLDQGLQFLIQYYNGEERAKGNILERFSAQQFPDLHSELNLSSLELGDSALYFCASSARADTNQETQHFGDGTRLSIL.

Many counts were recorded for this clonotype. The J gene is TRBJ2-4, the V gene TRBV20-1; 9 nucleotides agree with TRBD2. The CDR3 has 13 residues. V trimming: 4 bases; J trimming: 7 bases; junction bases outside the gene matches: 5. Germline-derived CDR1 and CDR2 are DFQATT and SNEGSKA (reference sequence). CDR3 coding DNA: TGCAGTGCTACCTCCGGGACTAGCAACATTCAGTACTTC. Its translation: CSATSGTSNIQYF.

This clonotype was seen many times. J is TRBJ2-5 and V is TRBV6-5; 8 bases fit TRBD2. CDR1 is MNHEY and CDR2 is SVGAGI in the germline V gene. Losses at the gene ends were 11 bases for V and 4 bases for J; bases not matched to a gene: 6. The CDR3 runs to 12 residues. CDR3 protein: CARGLAGETQYF. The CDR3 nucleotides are TGTGCCCGAGGACTAGCTGGAGAGACCCAGTACTTC.

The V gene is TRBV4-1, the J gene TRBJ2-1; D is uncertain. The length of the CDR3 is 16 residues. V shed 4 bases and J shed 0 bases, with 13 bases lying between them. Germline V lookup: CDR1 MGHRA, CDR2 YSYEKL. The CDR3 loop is CASSPLGGFSYNEQFF. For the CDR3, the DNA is TGCGCCAGCAGCCCGCTCGGTGGGTTCTCCTACAATGAGCAGTTCTTC.

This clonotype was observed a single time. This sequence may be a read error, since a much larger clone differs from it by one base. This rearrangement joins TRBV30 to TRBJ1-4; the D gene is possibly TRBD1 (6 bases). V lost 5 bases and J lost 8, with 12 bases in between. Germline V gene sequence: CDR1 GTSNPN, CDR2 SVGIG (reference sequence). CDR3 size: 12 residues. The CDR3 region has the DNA TGTGCCTGGGCAGGGGAGGGCGAAAAACTGTTTTTT. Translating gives CAWAGEGEKLFF. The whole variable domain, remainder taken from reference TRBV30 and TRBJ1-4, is SQTIHQWPATLVQPVGSPLSLECTVEGTSNPNLYWYRQAAGRGLQLLFYSVGIGQISSEVPQNLSASRPQDRQFILSSKKLLLSDSGFYLCAWAGEGEKLFFGSGTQLSVL.

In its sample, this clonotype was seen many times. Here the CDR3 DNA reads TGTGCCAGCAGCCCCCTAGGAAGCTCCTACAATGAGCAGTTCTTC. The encoded protein is CASSPLGSSYNEQFF. V and J are TRBV7-9 and TRBJ2-1; no clear D gene. Germline CDR1 and CDR2: SEHNR and FQNEAQ (reference sequence). This CDR3 has 15 residues. V shed 5 bases and J shed 0 bases, with 11 bases lying between them.

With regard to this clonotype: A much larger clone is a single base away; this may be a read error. CDR3 DNA sequence: TGTGCCAGCAGCAGACGAATCGGGATTCAGTACTTC. Its translation: CASSRRIGIQYF. The gene calls are TRBV9 and TRBJ2-4, with D uncertain. Trimming pared 4 bases from V and 10 bases from J, leaving 12 bases between. The germline V gene has CDR1 SGDLS and CDR2 YYNGEE. The CDR3 totals 12 residues.

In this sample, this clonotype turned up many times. CDR3 sequence reads: CSVIRTGGSYEQYF. In nucleotides, the CDR3 is TGCAGCGTTATCAGGACAGGGGGCAGTTACGAGCAGTACTTC. V and J are TRBV29-1 and TRBJ2-7; the match to TRBD1 covers 11 bases. Germline assignment: CDR1 SQVTM and CDR2 ANQGSEA. V trimming: 5 bases; J trimming: 4 bases; junction bases outside the gene matches: 7. There are 14 residues in the CDR3.

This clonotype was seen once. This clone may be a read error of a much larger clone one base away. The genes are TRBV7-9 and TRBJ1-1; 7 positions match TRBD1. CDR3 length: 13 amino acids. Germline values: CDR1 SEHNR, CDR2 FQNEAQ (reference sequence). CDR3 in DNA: TGTGCCAGCAGCTCCCTCGGGACAGATGAATCTTTCTTT. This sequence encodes CASSSLGTDESFF.

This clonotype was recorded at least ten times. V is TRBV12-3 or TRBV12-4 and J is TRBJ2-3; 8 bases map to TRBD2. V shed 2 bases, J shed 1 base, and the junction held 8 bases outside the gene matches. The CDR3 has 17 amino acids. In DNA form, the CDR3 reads TGTGCCAGCAGTTTAAAGTTATCGGGAGGGGGCACAGATACGCAGTATTTT. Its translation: CASSLKLSGGGTDTQYF.

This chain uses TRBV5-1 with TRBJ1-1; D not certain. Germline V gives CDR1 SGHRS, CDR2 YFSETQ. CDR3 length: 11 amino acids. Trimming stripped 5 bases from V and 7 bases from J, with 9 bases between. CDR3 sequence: CASRSSGEAFF. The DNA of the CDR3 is TGCGCCAGCAGATCGTCTGGTGAAGCTTTCTTT.

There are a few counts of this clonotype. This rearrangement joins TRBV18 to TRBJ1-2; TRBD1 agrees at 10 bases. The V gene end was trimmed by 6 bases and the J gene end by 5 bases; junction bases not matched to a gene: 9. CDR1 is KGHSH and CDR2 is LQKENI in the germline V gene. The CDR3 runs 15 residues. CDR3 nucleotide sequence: TGTGCCAGCTCCCCGGGACAGGGGTCCTATTATGGCTACACCTTC. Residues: CASSPGQGSYYGYTF.

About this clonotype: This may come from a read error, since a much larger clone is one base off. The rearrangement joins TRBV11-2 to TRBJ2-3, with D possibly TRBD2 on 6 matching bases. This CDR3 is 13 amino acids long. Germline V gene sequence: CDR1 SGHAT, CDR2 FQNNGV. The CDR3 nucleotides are TGTGCCAGCGGCTTAGGAGGGGCGTCCGCGCAGTATTTT. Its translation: CASGLGGASAQYF.

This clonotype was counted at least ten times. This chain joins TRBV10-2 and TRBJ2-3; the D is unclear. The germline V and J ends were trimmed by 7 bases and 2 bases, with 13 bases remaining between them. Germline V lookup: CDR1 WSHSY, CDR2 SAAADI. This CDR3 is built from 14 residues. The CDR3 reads CASTGGRNTDTQYF. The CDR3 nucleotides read TGCGCCAGCACGGGCGGCAGAAACACAGATACGCAGTATTTT.

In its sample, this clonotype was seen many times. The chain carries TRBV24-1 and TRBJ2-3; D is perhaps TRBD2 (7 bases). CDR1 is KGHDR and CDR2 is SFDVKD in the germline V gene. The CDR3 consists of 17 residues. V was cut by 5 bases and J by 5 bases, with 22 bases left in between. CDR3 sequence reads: CATSGEGGRIRRDTQYF. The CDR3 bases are TGTGCCACCAGTGGAGAGGGGGGGCGCATACGGAGAGATACGCAGTATTTT.

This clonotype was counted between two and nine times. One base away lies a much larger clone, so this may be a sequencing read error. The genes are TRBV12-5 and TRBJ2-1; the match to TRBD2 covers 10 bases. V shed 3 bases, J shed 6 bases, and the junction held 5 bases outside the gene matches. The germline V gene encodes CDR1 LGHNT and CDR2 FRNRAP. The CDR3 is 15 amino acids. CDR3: CASGFVASGSNEQFF. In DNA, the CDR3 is TGTGCTAGTGGTTTCGTGGCTAGCGGGAGCAATGAGCAGTTCTTC.